This T cell receptor (beta chain) was observed in a study of PD-L1 blockade in urothelial cancer. The patients had locally advanced or metastatic urothelial carcinoma. CDR1 and CDR2 from the germline V gene are SGHTA and FQGNSA. V dropped 1 base and J dropped 1 base, with 7 bases sitting between them. This CDR3 region has 14 residues. Each PCR had synthetic TCR analog templates added to it as a spike-in. Here immunoSEQ multiplex PCR was the method, and the copy in TCRdb shows in-frame clones only, minus some. The sample contains 85,000 to 130,000 clones, approximately 91% of which appear only once. The input for sequencing was PBMCs, taken around atezolizumab (anti-PD-L1) treatment. The chain has TRBV7-2 and TRBJ2-5; D unresolved. The receptor comes from a woman at least 80 years old with urothelial cancer. CDR3 amino acids: CASSLEVAQETQYF. CDR3 in DNA: TGTGCCAGCAGCTTAGAGGTAGCCCAAGAGACCCAGTACTTC.